This T cell receptor (beta chain) was sequenced for a study of blood T cell repertoires in COVID-19. As for the study in general: The origin of the acute and convalescent COVID-19 samples was the United States, Italy and Spain. T cells, B-cell-depleted T cells, or PBMCs supplied cDNA or gDNA.

Clones were read by immunoSEQ multiplex PCR, and TCRdb kept only the in-frame ones, dropping some. The sample yields about 110,000 clones, about three quarters seen once. Specimen: peripheral blood. This clonotype originated in a woman aged 40 to 55 with acute or convalescent COVID-19.

The CDR3 reads CAIRGTGGPTEAFF. The CDR3 DNA follows: TGTGCCATCAGGGGGACAGGGGGCCCCACTGAAGCTTTCTTT. The chain recombines TRBV10-3 with TRBJ1-1; 12 nucleotides agree with TRBD1. Trimming took 6 bases from V and 4 from J; bases not matched to a gene: 3. The germline V gene has CDR1 ENHRY and CDR2 SYGVKD. The CDR3 spans 14 residues.